This T cell receptor beta chain was captured by sequencing in a study of T cell responses to AZD1222 COVID-19 vaccine. Points from the study as a whole: In a largely white British group with more females than males, clonal diversity was possibly underestimated. Baseline serostatus was positive in only five to seven AZD1222 recipients.

Only in-frame clones appear in the TCRdb table, and some are missing; sequencing was by immunoSEQ multiplex PCR. The sample lists around 150,000 clones; roughly nine tenths were seen once. Remarks on this clone: Antigen specificity is unknown.

Germline V gene data show CDR1 as SNHLY and CDR2 as FYNNEI. The CDR3 loop spans 15 amino acids. V lost 11 bases and J 0 bases, leaving 19 bases between the germline ends. The chain couples TRBV2 to TRBJ1-1, with D possibly matching TRBD1 (6 bases). The clonotype originates from an adult who received the AZD1222 COVID-19 vaccine. The input for sequencing was peripheral blood, taken 28 days after the second AZD1222 dose. CDR3 nucleotide sequence: TGTGCCGGTTTACAGGGTGGCGGATTGAACACTGAAGCTTTCTTT. Residues: CAGLQGGGLNTEAFF. The variable domain in full, with the rest retrieved from reference TRBV2 and TRBJ1-1, is EPEVTQTPSHQVTQMGQEVILRCVPISNHLYFYWYRQILGQKVEFLVSFYNNEISEKSEIFDDQFSVERPDGSNFTLKIRSTKLEDSAMYFCAGLQGGGLNTEAFFGQGTRLTVV.